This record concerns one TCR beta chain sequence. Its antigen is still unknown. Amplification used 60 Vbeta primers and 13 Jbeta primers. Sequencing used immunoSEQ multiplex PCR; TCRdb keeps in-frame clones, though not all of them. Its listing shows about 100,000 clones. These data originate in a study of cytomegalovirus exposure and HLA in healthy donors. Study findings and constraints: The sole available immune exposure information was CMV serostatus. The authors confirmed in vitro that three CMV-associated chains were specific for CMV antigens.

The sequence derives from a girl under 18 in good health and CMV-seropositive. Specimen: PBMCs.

The CDR3 DNA reads TGTGCCAGCAGTGGACACGCCGGCTATAATTCACCCCTCCACTTT. It is translated as CASSGHAGYNSPLHF. This rearrangement joins TRBV2 to TRBJ1-6, with D unresolved. This CDR3 contains 15 residues. The V gene's germline CDR1 is SNHLY and CDR2 FYNNEI. V was shortened by 4 bases and J by 3 bases, with 10 bases between the two germline ends.